The rows below give T cell receptor beta chains drawn from one sample of a study of CD8+CD57+ T cells in acquired aplastic anemia. TCRdb re-called the reads through MiXCR, storing one row per CDR3 protein. The profile covers 250,000 to 350,000 distinct CDR3 sequences, with approximately 57% appearing a single time and around 8% taken by the ten largest. Sequencing was performed on sorted CD4+, CD8+, or CD8+CD57+ T cells (not recorded which) from PBMCs. The receptors originated from a human donor with severe aplastic anemia or a healthy control (not recorded which). The CDR3 runs from the conserved cysteine through the conserved F or W. Size values are once, few and many counts, or a class for expanded clones, and some rows have none.

clone_size v_call cdr3_aa
NA TRBV2 CASRGSGYTF
NA TRBV5-1 CASSLDTIYEQYF
NA TRBV2 CASSDRDSSYQPQHF
NA TRBV2 CASEALAGVHNEQFF
NA TRBV15 CATSRGHRAFNYGYTF
once TRBV11-3 CASSQFSGELFF
many TRBV5-1 CASRIPSGEDTQYF
NA TRBV29-1 CSVEPLGAGEQYF
many TRBV12-3/TRBV12-4 CASSTLGGYGYTF
NA TRBV2 CASSEGTGPQETQYF
few TRBV15 CATSRYISKDTEAFF
NA TRBV24-1 CATSEGFPPYNEQFF
NA TRBV18 CASSEGAGTEQFF
many TRBV25-1 CASSDPRQGNYNEQFF
NA TRBV20-1 CSARDTTRGARQPQHF
NA TRBV10-3 CAISDSSGNTIYF
NA TRBV29-1 CSARRGGSYEQYF
NA TRBV10-3 CAHRGGENSPLHF
NA TRBV5-5 CASSPGGGGRAEQYF
many TRBV5-5 CASSLGGQGRNYGYTF
NA TRBV7-9 CASREQGSTDTQYF
few TRBV7-2 CASSVRGGAAYNEQFF
NA TRBV2 CASAEYLSSYNEQFF
NA TRBV5-8 CASSLRSRGPRAEQFF
once TRBV7-6 CASSAGGHASTDTQYF
NA TRBV19 CASSMQRLNTEAFF
NA TRBV20-1 CSAKPQGEGPQHF
NA TRBV7-2 CASSLLGFGTEAFF
many TRBV6-1 CASSEVEGNSPLHF
NA TRBV20-1 CSATRDGNYEQYF
many TRBV11-2 CASSLVGGMNTGELFF
many TRBV7-2 CASSLGDREQYF
NA TRBV29-1 CSDQGVGNYGYTF
NA TRBV29-1 CSVRIAGVEETQYF
NA TRBV9 CASSVFSGGFEQYF
many TRBV7-9 CASSLLPRDSNRPQYF
many TRBV2 CASSRDRETLGYF
many TRBV4-2 CASSQVSGGGEKLFF
NA TRBV5-1 CASSLVYVGYNQPQHF
NA TRBV19 CASSTVCAYVQYF
NA TRBV14 CASSRWDRGGETQYF
once TRBV11-2 CASSLVSGRAGTYEQYF
NA TRBV5-5 CASSLVDGPYEQYF
NA TRBV19 CASSPTLARSYEQYF
many TRBV6-5 CASSRLSGGLRPDTQYF
NA TRBV11-2 CASSAVGTEYSPLHF
NA TRBV20-1 CSARPRGETEAFF
NA TRBV29-1 CSVVTSRSINEQFF
NA TRBV4-1 CASSTPALTYEQYF